This record concerns one T cell receptor (beta chain) sequence. Its target is not known. Division of CD4+ cells produced a CD45RA+ naive subset and a CD45RA-negative memory subset. Replicate sorted-subset PCRs were loaded with around 220 ng DNA, 31,000 or so T cell genomes. This table comes from immunoSEQ multiplex PCR, and its TCRdb copy is limited to in-frame clones, with some not included. This sample has over a million clones, with roughly 96% found just once. This specimen belongs to a study of shared clonotypes between healthy human individuals. Findings of the study overall: Generally, naive subsets came out with larger estimated richness than memory subsets.

This CDR3 has 17 residues. Per the germline V gene, CDR1 is LNHDA and CDR2 is SQIVND (reference sequence). The V and J ends lost 3 bases and 2 bases respectively, with 20 bases between them. Material for sequencing was naive CD4+ T cells sorted from blood. Sample subset: CD45RA+ positively selected. This sequence originates from a man younger than 40 in good health. V gene TRBV19 combines with J gene TRBJ2-7; D is tentatively TRBD1 or TRBD2 (5 bases each). DNA for the CDR3: TGTGCCAGTAGTATCGGGGCAGCAAGCACCCTCGCCTACGAGCAGTACTTC. As protein: CASSIGAASTLAYEQYF.